The source of this T cell receptor (beta chain) is a study of blood T cell repertoires in COVID-19. For the study at large: COVID-19 samples from acute and convalescent phases originated in the United States, Italy and Spain. T cells, B-cell-depleted T cells, or PBMCs provided the cDNA or gDNA that served as material.

The method was immunoSEQ multiplex PCR; TCRdb's version includes in-frame clones alone and lacks a portion of them. The repertoire holds a few hundred thousand clones, approximately 81% seen once, with 18% in the top ten. This clone came up once. The cohort comprised adults aged about 18 to 90 years residing in 24 US areas. Participants reported their clinical history, and cohort assignment relied on those reports. Sequences were obtained from PBMCs or T cells enriched from blood (not recorded which). The TCR was taken from a man between 40 and 49 years old who had recovered from COVID-19.

The CDR3 sequence: CSASGAGGGTGELFF. The CDR3 DNA reads TGCAGTGCTAGTGGTGCGGGAGGAGGGACCGGGGAGCTGTTTTTT. The chain is built from TRBV20-1 and TRBJ2-2, with 8 nucleotides matching TRBD2. This CDR3 contains 15 residues. Germline CDR1 and CDR2: DFQATT and SNEGSKA (reference sequence). The J segment lost 5 bases and the V segment lost 3 bases, leaving 8 bases of the junction unmatched.